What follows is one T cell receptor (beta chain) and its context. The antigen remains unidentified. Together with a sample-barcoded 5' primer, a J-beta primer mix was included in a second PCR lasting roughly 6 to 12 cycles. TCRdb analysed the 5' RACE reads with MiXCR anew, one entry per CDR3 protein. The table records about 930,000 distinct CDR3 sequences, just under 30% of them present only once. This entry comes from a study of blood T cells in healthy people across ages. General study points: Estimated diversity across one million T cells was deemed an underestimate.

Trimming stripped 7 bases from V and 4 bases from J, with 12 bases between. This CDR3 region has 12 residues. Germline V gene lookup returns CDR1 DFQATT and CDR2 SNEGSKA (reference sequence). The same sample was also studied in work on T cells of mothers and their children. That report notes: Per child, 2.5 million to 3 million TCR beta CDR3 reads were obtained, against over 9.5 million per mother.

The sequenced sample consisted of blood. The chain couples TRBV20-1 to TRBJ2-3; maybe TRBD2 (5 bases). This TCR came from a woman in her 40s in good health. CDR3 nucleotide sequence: TGCAGTGGGCGCGAGGGATCAGATACGCAGTATTTT. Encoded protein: CSGREGSDTQYF.